This T cell receptor (beta chain) emerged from a study of OX40 agonist ivuxolimab in advanced cancers. V gave up 0 bases and J gave up 0 bases, with 10 bases separating them. Germline V CDR1 and CDR2: SGHDT, YYEEEE. CDR3 size: 16 residues. Here immunoSEQ multiplex PCR was the method, and the copy in TCRdb shows in-frame clones only, minus some. The sample shows 65,000 to 80,000 clones, around nine tenths of them seen only once. This sequence joins TRBV5-6 and TRBJ2-4; TRBD2 is a possible D gene (6 bases). The sequenced sample was CD4+ or CD8+ T cells sorted from blood, obtained in a trial of the OX40 agonist ivuxolimab. This clonotype was obtained from an adult with an advanced solid tumor such as melanoma, head and neck, liver or kidney cancer. The CDR3 here is CASSLGRGLAKNIQYF. In nucleotides, the CDR3 is TGTGCCAGCAGCTTGGGGAGGGGCTTAGCCAAAAACATTCAGTACTTC.